A selection of T cell receptor beta chains follows, all from one sample in a study of T cell changes during pregnancy in multiple sclerosis. Using immunoSEQ multiplex PCR, the repertoire was profiled, and TCRdb retains in-frame clones only, with some absent. The top ten clones hold 2% to 3% of a sample with around 62,000 clones, nearly 90% of them seen once. Sequenced material: peripheral blood, taken in the first trimester of pregnancy. Source of these receptors: a female donor with multiple sclerosis, enrolled in a pregnancy study. Each CDR3 is given with its conserved first and last residue. A D gene is named only where the DNA matches it firmly. Expanded clones are given a class, and other clones once, few, many or no size at all.

j_gene | v_gene | d_gene | abundance | CDR3nt | CDR3aa
TRBJ1-2 | TRBV18 | TRBD1 | once | TGTGCCAGCTCACCGGGTAGGGACAGACACTACACCTTC | CASSPGRDRHYTF
TRBJ1-2 | TRBV10-3 | - | - | TGTGCCATCAGGAACCGACAGCCTATCTATGGCTACACCTTC | CAIRNRQPIYGYTF
TRBJ2-6 | TRBV18 | TRBD1 | - | TGTGCCAGCTCACCACCCGGACAGGGAATCCCTGGGGCCAACGTCCTGACTTTC | CASSPPGQGIPGANVLTF
TRBJ2-5 | TRBV9 | TRBD2 | once | TGTGCCAGCAGCGCGACTAGCGGGAGACACCAAGAGACCCAGTACTTC | CASSATSGRHQETQYF
TRBJ2-7 | TRBV4-2 | TRBD1 | - | TGTGCCAGCAGCCAAGAAACCGGGACAGGGGGCGACGAGCAGTACTTC | CASSQETGTGGDEQYF
TRBJ2-7 | TRBV4-1 | TRBD2 | - | TGCGCCAGCAGCCAAGAAGACGCTAGCGGGAGTGTGTACGAGCAGTACTTC | CASSQEDASGSVYEQYF
TRBJ1-1 | TRBV19 | - | once | TGTGCCAGTAAGACAAAGGCTGAAGCTTTCTTT | CASKTKAEAFF
TRBJ1-5 | TRBV6-1 | - | - | TGTGCCAGCAGTGAAACAGAATATAGCAATCAGCCCCAGCATTTT | CASSETEYSNQPQHF
TRBJ1-5 | TRBV4-3 | - | - | TGCGCCAGCAGCCAAGCCGGGGGGACTCAGCCCCAGCATTTT | CASSQAGGTQPQHF
TRBJ2-1 | TRBV4-1 | TRBD2 | - | TGCGCCAGCAGCCAAGGGGGGAGGGCCAGTAATGAGCAGTTCTTC | CASSQGGRASNEQFF
TRBJ2-5 | TRBV4-3 | - | - | TGCGCCAGCAGCAAAGCTACCTCGGAGACCCAGTACTTC | CASSKATSETQYF
TRBJ2-1 | TRBV19 | TRBD1 | - | TGTGCCAGTAGTATGGGACAGACTAATGAGCAGTTCTTC | CASSMGQTNEQFF
TRBJ2-1 | TRBV2 | TRBD2 | - | TGTGCCAGCGGGAAAAGCGGGAGCTCCTACAATGAGCAGTTCTTC | CASGKSGSSYNEQFF
TRBJ2-7 | TRBV7-8 | TRBD2 | - | TGTGCCAGCAGCTTAGATCGGGGCGGGAGGCGCGAGCAGTACTTC | CASSLDRGGRREQYF
TRBJ2-2 | TRBV6-5 | TRBD1 | - | TGTGCCAGCAATAAGGACAGGGCTAACACCGGGGAGCTGTTTTTT | CASNKDRANTGELFF
TRBJ2-7 | TRBV30 | TRBD1 | - | TGTGCCTGGAGTGTTGCGGACAGGGACTACGAGCAGTACTTC | CAWSVADRDYEQYF
TRBJ1-4 | TRBV11-2 | - | - | TGTGCCAGCAGCTTAGAATTTAGTTCTACTGAAAAACTGTTTTTT | CASSLEFSSTEKLFF
TRBJ2-7 | TRBV5-1 | - | - | TGCGCCAGCAGCTCATATTCCTACAGGCCCCTCTACGAGCAGTACTTC | CASSSYSYRPLYEQYF
TRBJ2-3 | TRBV7-9 | - | - | TGTGCCAGCAGCCCCCTACTTAGCGTGTCGCAGTATTTT | CASSPLLSVSQYF
TRBJ2-3 | TRBV5-1 | - | - | TGCGCCAGCAGCTTGGAGACTAGCACAGATACGCAGTATTTT | CASSLETSTDTQYF
TRBJ1-2 | TRBV5-1 | TRBD1 | once | TGCGCCAGCAGCTTGAGCACAGGGGGGACTAACTATGGCTACACCTTC | CASSLSTGGTNYGYTF
TRBJ2-7 | TRBV5-1 | TRBD2 | few | TGCGCCAGCAGCTTGTCCGCTAGCGGGATGTCAGGCTACGAGCAGTACTTC | CASSLSASGMSGYEQYF
TRBJ1-1 | TRBV10-1 | - | once | TGCGCCAGCAGTGAGACGGTGAACACTGAAGCTTTCTTT | CASSETVNTEAFF
TRBJ1-2 | TRBV7-8 | TRBD1 | - | TGTGCCAGCAGCTTGGGTACAGGGGGCAGCGACTATGGCTACACCTTC | CASSLGTGGSDYGYTF
TRBJ2-3 | TRBV10-3 | TRBD2 | - | TGTGCCATCAGTGACGGGACTAGTGCAGATACGCAGTATTTT | CAISDGTSADTQYF
TRBJ1-4 | TRBV5-1 | - | - | TGCGCCAGCAGAAGTCGAGTCGGGGGACATGAAAAACTGTTTTTT | CASRSRVGGHEKLFF
TRBJ2-1 | TRBV6-5 | TRBD1 | - | TGTGCCAGCAGTTACACGAAACAGGGGAAGCAGTTCTTC | CASSYTKQGKQFF
TRBJ1-1 | TRBV14 | TRBD1 | - | TGTGCCAGCAGCCAAGTTGTTTACTCTAGACAGGGGAAGACTGAAGCTTTCTTT | CASSQVVYSRQGKTEAFF
TRBJ2-7 | TRBV7-3 | - | - | TGTGCCAGCAGACCTTCGGGCGGGGTCGAGCAGTACTTC | CASRPSGGVEQYF
TRBJ1-1 | TRBV30 | - | once | TGTGCCTGGATTAGGGGCAGCATGAACACTGAAGCTTTCTTT | CAWIRGSMNTEAFF
TRBJ2-7 | TRBV27 | - | - | TGTGCCAGCAGTCCGCGGGCAGAAGCGCCCCACGAGCAGTACTTC | CASSPRAEAPHEQYF
TRBJ2-7 | TRBV10-1 | - | - | TGCGCCACCCAGAAAGGACTTTCTACCCAATACGAGCAGTACTTC | CATQKGLSTQYEQYF
TRBJ1-5 | TRBV7-2 | - | - | TGTGCCAGCAGTCAGGGGAATCAGCCCCAGCATTTT | CASSQGNQPQHF
TRBJ2-7 | TRBV7-8 | TRBD2 | - | TGTGCCAGCAGCTTAGCGCTAGCGGGAGGGTACGAGCAGTACTTC | CASSLALAGGYEQYF
TRBJ1-2 | TRBV7-2 | - | - | TGTGCCAGCAGCTTATCCCCCGTTTATGGCTACACCTTC | CASSLSPVYGYTF
TRBJ2-1 | TRBV5-6 | - | - | TGTGCCAGCAGCTTGCTCCGGACAACCGTACATAATGAGCAGTTCTTC | CASSLLRTTVHNEQFF
TRBJ1-1 | TRBV6-1 | TRBD1 | - | TGTGCCAGCAGTGAGATGGACAGGGCGGGCACTGAAGCTTTCTTT | CASSEMDRAGTEAFF
TRBJ1-1 | TRBV5-5 | - | - | TGTGCCAGCAGCTTGAAGGCAGGGATGGTGATGAACACTGAAGCTTTCTTT | CASSLKAGMVMNTEAFF
TRBJ2-1 | TRBV9 | TRBD2 | - | TGTGCCAGCAGCGTAGGGACTAGCGGGGGGCAAAATGAGCAGTTCTTC | CASSVGTSGGQNEQFF
TRBJ1-5 | TRBV27 | TRBD1 | - | TGTGCCAGCAGTTTTGGACAGGGTAGCAATCAGCCCCAGCATTTT | CASSFGQGSNQPQHF
TRBJ1-5 | TRBV27 | - | - | TGTGCCAGCAGTTTTGGGGCAGGAAGGACCCTCCCCCAGCATTTT | CASSFGAGRTLPQHF
TRBJ2-7 | TRBV6-1 | - | once | TGTGCCAGCAGTGAAGCGCCAAGTGAGACTAGAGTGCAGTACTTC | CASSEAPSETRVQYF
TRBJ2-5 | TRBV5-6 | TRBD1 | - | TGTGCCAGCAGCTTGTTTGACAGGGAGAGTCAAGAGACCCAGTACTTC | CASSLFDRESQETQYF
TRBJ1-2 | TRBV10-2 | TRBD1 | - | TGCGCCAGCGGACAGGGCCGTAGCTATGGCTACACCTTC | CASGQGRSYGYTF
TRBJ2-7 | TRBV19 | TRBD1 | - | TGTGCCAGTAGTACAACAGGGGGAGCCTACTACGAGCAGTACTTC | CASSTTGGAYYEQYF
TRBJ1-2 | TRBV19 | - | - | TGTGCCAGTAGTATACGGACAGACATAAGCTTAGGCGGCTACACCTTC | CASSIRTDISLGGYTF